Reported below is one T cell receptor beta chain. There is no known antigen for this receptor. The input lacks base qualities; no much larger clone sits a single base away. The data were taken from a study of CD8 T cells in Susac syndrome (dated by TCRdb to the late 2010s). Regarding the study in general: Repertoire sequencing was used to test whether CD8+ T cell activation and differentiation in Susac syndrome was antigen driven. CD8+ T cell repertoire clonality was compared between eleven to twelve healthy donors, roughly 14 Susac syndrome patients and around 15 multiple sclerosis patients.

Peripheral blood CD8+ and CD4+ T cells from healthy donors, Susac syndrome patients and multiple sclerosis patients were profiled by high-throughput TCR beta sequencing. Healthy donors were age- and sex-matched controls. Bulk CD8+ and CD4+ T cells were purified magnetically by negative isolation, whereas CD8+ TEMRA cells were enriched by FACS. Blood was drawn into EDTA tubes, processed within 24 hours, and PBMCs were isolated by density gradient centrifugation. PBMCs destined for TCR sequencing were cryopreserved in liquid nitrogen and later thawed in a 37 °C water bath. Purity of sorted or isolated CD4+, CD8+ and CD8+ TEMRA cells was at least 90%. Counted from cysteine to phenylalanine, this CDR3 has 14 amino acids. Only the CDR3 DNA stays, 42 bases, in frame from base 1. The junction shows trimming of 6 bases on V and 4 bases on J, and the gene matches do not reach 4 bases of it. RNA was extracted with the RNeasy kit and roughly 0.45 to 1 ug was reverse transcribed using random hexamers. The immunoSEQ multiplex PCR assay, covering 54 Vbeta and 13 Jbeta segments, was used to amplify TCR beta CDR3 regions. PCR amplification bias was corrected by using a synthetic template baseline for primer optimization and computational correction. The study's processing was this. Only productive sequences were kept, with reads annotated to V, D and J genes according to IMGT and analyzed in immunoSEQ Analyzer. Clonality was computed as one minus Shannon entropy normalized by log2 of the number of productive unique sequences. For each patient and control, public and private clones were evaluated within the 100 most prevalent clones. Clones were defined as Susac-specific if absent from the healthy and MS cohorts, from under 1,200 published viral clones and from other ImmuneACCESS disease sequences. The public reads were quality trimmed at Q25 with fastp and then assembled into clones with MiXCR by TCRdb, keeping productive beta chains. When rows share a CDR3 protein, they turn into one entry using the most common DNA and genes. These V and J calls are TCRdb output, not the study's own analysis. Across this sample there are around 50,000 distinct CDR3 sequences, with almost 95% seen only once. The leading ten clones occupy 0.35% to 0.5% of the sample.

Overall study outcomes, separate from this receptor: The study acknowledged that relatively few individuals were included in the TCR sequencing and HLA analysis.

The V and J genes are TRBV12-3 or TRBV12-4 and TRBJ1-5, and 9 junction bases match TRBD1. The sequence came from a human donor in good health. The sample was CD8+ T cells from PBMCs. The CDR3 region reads CASRTGGGNQPQHF. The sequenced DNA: TGTGCCAGCAGGACAGGGGGAGGGAATCAGCCCCAGCATTTT.